Below, one T cell receptor (beta chain) is given with its context. Antigen: not known. The germline gives CDR1 LNHNV, CDR2 YYDKDF (reference sequence). V lost 4 bases, J lost 3 bases, and 6 bases stayed unmatched. This CDR3 is 14 amino acids long. This specimen belongs to a study of cytomegalovirus exposure and HLA in healthy donors. The study, taken as a whole, reports: Associated with HLA alleles at 0.05 false discovery rate in a later analysis were 15,000 to 20,000 TCR beta sequences. Per a prior analysis, the majority of TCR beta V segments were productive roughly 90% or roughly 30% of the time. Sequencing probably produced one cluster of sequence variants that were highly shared.

The study ran its PCR with 60 Vbeta and 13 Jbeta primers. Authors' data handling: Later, an analysis found roughly 80 million unique TCR beta chains, and around 12 million of these were shared. Repertoires were generated with immunoSEQ multiplex PCR, while TCRdb's copy carries only in-frame clones and drops some. V, J and clone size were drawn from that table, and D and trimming were deduced from the DNA. The table includes 150,000 to 200,000 clones, roughly 78% detected once. The source material was PBMCs. The TCR was taken from a woman in her twenties or thirties in good health and CMV-seropositive. The rearrangement links TRBV15 to TRBJ2-7; 7 bases line up with TRBD2. CDR3 nucleotides: TGTGCCACCAGCAATCCGGGGGGTTACTACGAGCAGTACTTC. It encodes CATSNPGGYYEQYF.